This TCR beta chain was obtained from a study of T cells in Graves' hyperthyroidism and ophthalmopathy. Findings of the study overall: Most clonotypes that expanded in the thyroid above 0.001 also showed up in blood. The model's output predicted ophthalmopathy at a median of roughly seven months prior to onset.

Germline lookup yields CDR1 SNHLY and CDR2 FYNNEI. The CDR3 is 15 amino acids. V trimming: 4 bases; J trimming: 0 bases; junction bases outside the gene matches: 5. Amplified TCR beta CDR3 regions came from RNA transcripts. The TCR CDR3 first-round RT-PCR relied on the HTBI primer set. TCRdb reprocessed the multiplex PCR reads with MiXCR, giving one entry per CDR3 protein. The repertoire holds approximately 380,000 distinct CDR3 sequences, about 19% seen once, with about 4% in the top ten. This clonotype was seen at least ten times. As yet, its antigen is unknown. Diagnosis of hyperthyroidism was new in patients aged 18 to 65, and its duration was under 2 months.

The rearrangement uses TRBV2 and TRBJ2-7; TRBD2 agrees at 8 bases. The sample comprised blood. This clonotype was obtained from a young woman with Graves' hyperthyroidism. CDR3 coding DNA: TGTGCCAGCAGTGTAGCGGGGCCCCTCTCCTACGAGCAGTACTTC. Translation: CASSVAGPLSYEQYF.